The 18 T cell receptor beta chains in this list originate from one sample, sequenced in a study of vaccination and CD4 T cells after COVID-19. For these receptors, no antigen is known. Stated treatment: approximately nine-day PBMC culture with coronavirus spike peptide pools or control peptides (ViraFEST assay). Cultured CD4+ T cell DNA underwent sequencing with the Oncomine TCR Beta short-read assay. MiXCR, applied by TCRdb to the PCR reads, yields one record per CDR3 protein. The profile shows 17,000 or so distinct CDR3 sequences, over 40% of them singletons. The sequencing used CD4+ T cells from blood, cultured in vitro, collected before SARS-CoV-2 vaccination. The receptors derive from a human donor who received a COVID-19 vaccine.

In its sample, this clonotype was seen a few times. The chain is built from TRBV19 and TRBJ1-6; D is possibly TRBD1 (6 bases). The germline gives CDR1 LNHDA, CDR2 SQIVND (reference sequence). V was pared by 4 bases and J by 10 bases, with 8 bases between. CDR3 length equals 12 residues. CDR3 protein: CASSTGVSPLHF. The DNA for the CDR3 is TGTGCCAGTAGTACAGGGGTGTCACCCCTCCACTTT. Full variable domain (missing parts from reference TRBV19 and TRBJ1-6): DGGITQSPKYLFRKEGQNVTLSCEQNLNHDAMYWYRQDPGQGLRLIYYSQIVNDFQKGDIAEGYSVSREKKESFPLTVTSAQKNPTAFYLCASSTGVSPLHFGNGTRLTVT.

The chain links TRBV5-6 to TRBJ1-5, with D perhaps matching TRBD1 (6 bases). The CDR3 contains 15 residues. Per the germline V gene, CDR1 is SGHDT and CDR2 is YYEEEE. With 4 bases removed from V and 7 bases from J, the gap between germline ends came to 18 bases. The CDR3 region has the DNA TGTGCCAGCAGCCCCGGGGGGGGCGGTGTGCAGCCCCAGCATTTT. Protein: CASSPGGGGVQPQHF. Full variable domain (missing parts from reference TRBV5-6 and TRBJ1-5): DAGVTQSPTHLIKTRGQQVTLRCSPKSGHDTVSWYQQALGQGPQFIFQYYEEEERQRGNFPDRFSGHQFPNYSSELNVNALLLGDSALYLCASSPGGGGVQPQHFGDGTRLSIL.

CDR3 DNA: TGTGCCAGCAGCCGCCTCGCCGGGGCAAGATCAACTAATGAAAAACTGTTTTTT. Translating gives CASSRLAGARSTNEKLFF. The chain joins TRBV7-9 to TRBJ1-4, with D possibly being TRBD1 (5 bases). CDR1 is SEHNR, CDR2 FQNEAQ, per germline (reference sequence). V dropped 5 bases and J dropped 0 bases, with 19 bases sitting between them. The CDR3 has 18 amino acids.

This clonotype occurred a few times. The gene calls are TRBV12-3 or TRBV12-4 and TRBJ1-5; D is undetermined. Trimming removed 1 base at V and 5 bases at J, with 3 bases between. CDR3 length equals 12 residues. The CDR3 bases are TGTGCCAGCAGTTTAGGAGATCAGCCCCAGCATTTT. This gives the protein CASSLGDQPQHF.

With respect to this clonotype: The junction departs from germline at one end; a sequencing error may be responsible. V usage is TRBV9 and J usage is TRBJ1-5, with D possibly being TRBD1 (5 bases). The CDR3 contains 15 residues. Germline CDR1 is SGDLS and CDR2 is YYNGEE. CDR3 sequence reads: CASSVAGGLFQPHHF. The CDR3 DNA sequence: TGTGCCAGCAGCGTAGCGGGGGGTCTTTTTCAGCCCCATCATTTT.

This clonotype was observed a few times. This sequence joins TRBV6-5 and TRBJ1-2; TRBD1 might be the D (5 bases). V was pared by 4 bases and J by 6 bases, with 18 bases between. Germline V gives CDR1 MNHEY, CDR2 SVGAGI. This CDR3 region has 15 residues. The CDR3 reads CASSSRGGLLDGYTF. The CDR3 nucleotides are TGTGCCAGCAGTTCGCGGGGCGGCTTATTGGATGGCTACACCTTC.

This clonotype was counted between two and nine times. The rearrangement uses TRBV6-1 and TRBJ2-5, with D maybe TRBD2 (7 bases). CDR1 is MNHNS, CDR2 SASEGT, per germline. CDR3 length: 15 amino acids. V lost 5 bases to trimming and J lost 7 bases, with 20 bases between them. As DNA, the CDR3 is TGTGCCAGCAGTCCCGTCGTGGGGGGGGGCTTGACCCAGTACTTC. Translated, it gives CASSPVVGGGLTQYF.

This clonotype has only a few counts. Its ends do not fully match the called genes, so a read error is possible. This chain connects TRBV19 to TRBJ2-5; 8 nucleotides match TRBD1. This CDR3 spans 19 amino acids. CDR1 is LNHDA, CDR2 SQIVND, per germline (reference sequence). In DNA, the CDR3 is TGCGCCAGCAGTCTAGACAGGGGTCTACCACTACTTTTACAAGAGACCCAGTACTTC. It is translated as CASSLDRGLPLLLQETQYF.

This chain connects TRBV12-3 or TRBV12-4 to TRBJ2-3; D is undetermined. The CDR3 length is 13 residues. The ends were cut back, 1 base at V and 8 bases at J, with 10 bases in the middle. CDR3 DNA sequence: TGTGCCAGCAGTTTAGAAGCGAGTTCTACGCAGTATTTT. Protein sequence: CASSLEASSTQYF.

The chain couples TRBV2 to TRBJ2-5; no clear D gene. The germline V gene encodes CDR1 SNHLY and CDR2 FYNNEI. V lost 4 bases and J lost 5, with 14 bases in between. This CDR3 region has 14 residues. CDR3 protein: CASSVQSSRETQYF. In DNA, the CDR3 is TGTGCCAGCAGTGTTCAGAGCAGTCGTGAGACCCAGTACTTC.

CDR3 residues: CSARDGGKRYYGYTF. The CDR3 nucleotides are TGCAGTGCTAGAGATGGGGGGAAACGATACTATGGCTACACCTTC. The V and J genes are TRBV20-1 and TRBJ1-2, with D perhaps matching TRBD1 (5 bases). V was trimmed by 0 bases and J by 3 bases, leaving 14 bases between them. The CDR3 spans 15 residues. CDR1 and CDR2 from the germline V gene are DFQATT and SNEGSKA (reference sequence).

The chain links TRBV5-1 to TRBJ2-1, with D uncertain. With 0 bases removed from V and 15 bases from J, the gap between germline ends came to 16 bases. Germline V gene sequence: CDR1 SGHRS, CDR2 YFSETQ. CDR3 size: 13 residues. CDR3 region: CASSLELVGLRFF. For the CDR3, the DNA is TGCGCCAGCAGCTTGGAGCTAGTTGGTCTGCGGTTCTTC.

J is TRBJ1-4 and V is TRBV7-8; no definite D call. The CDR3 consists of 14 residues. The germline V and J ends were trimmed by 5 bases and 5 bases, with 12 bases remaining between them. CDR1 is SGHVS, CDR2 FQNEAQ, per germline. The CDR3 loop reads CASSPLLQNEKLFF. The DNA for the CDR3 is TGTGCCAGCAGCCCATTACTACAAAATGAAAAACTGTTTTTT. Using reference TRBV7-8 and TRBJ1-4 for the parts outside the CDR3, the full variable domain is GAGVSQSPRYKVAKRGQDVALRCDPISGHVSLFWYQQALGQGPEFLTYFQNEAQLDKSGLPSDRFFAERPEGSVSTLKIQRTQQEDSAVYLCASSPLLQNEKLFFGSGTQLSVL.

In its sample, this clonotype was seen a few times. The V gene is TRBV7-9, the J gene TRBJ1-1; no definite D call. From germline, CDR1 is SEHNR and CDR2 FQNEAQ (reference sequence). CDR3 size: 15 residues. Trimming stripped 2 bases from V and 0 bases from J, with 10 bases between. CDR3 amino acids: CASSLSGYMNTEAFF. The CDR3 bases are TGTGCCAGCAGCTTAAGTGGATACATGAACACTGAAGCTTTCTTT.

This clonotype was counted between two and nine times. V usage is TRBV30 and J usage is TRBJ1-6, with unresolved D. This CDR3 comprises 14 residues. Trimming left V 4 bases short and J 9 bases short, with 16 bases between. Germline V lookup: CDR1 GTSNPN, CDR2 SVGIG (reference sequence). The CDR3 sequence is CAWTRGMGSSPLHF. The CDR3, as DNA: TGTGCCTGGACCCGAGGAATGGGTAGTTCACCCCTCCACTTT.

V and J are TRBV3-1 and TRBJ1-2; D is undetermined. Germline CDR1 and CDR2: LGHDT and YNNKEL (reference sequence). This CDR3 spans 12 amino acids. Trimming shortened V by 0 bases and J by 8 bases, and 7 bases separated the two germline ends. The CDR3 is CASSQDRRGYTF. The CDR3 DNA reads TGTGCCAGCAGCCAAGACAGGCGCGGCTACACCTTC.

The rearrangement uses TRBV19 and TRBJ2-6, with D perhaps TRBD1 or TRBD2 (6 bases each). V was trimmed by 7 bases and J by 2 bases, leaving 18 bases between them. This CDR3 has 17 amino acids. Germline V gene data show CDR1 as LNHDA and CDR2 as SQIVND (reference sequence). The CDR3 DNA follows: TGTGCCAGTACGACGGGGGCGAGAATAGCTGGGGCCAACGTCCTGACTTTC. Amino acid sequence: CASTTGARIAGANVLTF.

The genes are TRBV20-1 and TRBJ2-5; no clear D. The V and J ends lost 1 base and 5 bases respectively, with 11 bases between them. The CDR3 is made up of 13 amino acids. CDR1 and CDR2 (germline): DFQATT, SNEGSKA (reference sequence). As DNA, the CDR3 is TGCAGTGCTAGAGTGCCAGGAACTGAGACCCAGTACTTC. Its translation is CSARVPGTETQYF.